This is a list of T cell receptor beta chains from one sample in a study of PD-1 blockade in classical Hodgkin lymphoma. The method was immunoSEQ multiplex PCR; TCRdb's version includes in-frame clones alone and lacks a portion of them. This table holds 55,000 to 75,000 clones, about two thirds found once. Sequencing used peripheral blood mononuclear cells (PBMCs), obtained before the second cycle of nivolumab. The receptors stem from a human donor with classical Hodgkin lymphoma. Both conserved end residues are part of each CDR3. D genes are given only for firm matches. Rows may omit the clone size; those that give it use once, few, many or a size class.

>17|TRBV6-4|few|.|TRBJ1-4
TGTGCCAGCAGTGACCCCCGGGGTGGCAGGGAGAATGAAAAACTGTTTTTT
CASSDPRGGRENEKLFF
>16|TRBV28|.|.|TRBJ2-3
TGTGCCAGCAGTCCCCCCGGACTCATGAGCGCAGATACGCAGTATTTT
CASSPPGLMSADTQYF
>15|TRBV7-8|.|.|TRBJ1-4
TGTGCCAGCAGCTTAGGGACATCGAAAAAAGAAAAACTGTTTTTT
CASSLGTSKKEKLFF
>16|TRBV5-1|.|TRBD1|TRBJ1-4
TGCGCCAGCAGCCCAGCTCCACAGGGGGCGGGTGAAAAACTGTTTTTT
CASSPAPQGAGEKLFF
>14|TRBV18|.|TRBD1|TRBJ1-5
TGTGCCAGCTCAGGACAGGATAGCAATCAGCCCCAGCATTTT
CASSGQDSNQPQHF
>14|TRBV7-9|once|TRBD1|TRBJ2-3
TGTGCCAGCAGCCTGGGACAGTCCACAGATACGCAGTATTTT
CASSLGQSTDTQYF
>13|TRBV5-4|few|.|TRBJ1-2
TGTGCCAGCAGCTCCGGACTTTTGGAGGGCTACACCTTC
CASSSGLLEGYTF
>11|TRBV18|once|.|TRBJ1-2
TGTGCCAGCTCACTTAACTATGGCTACACCTTC
CASSLNYGYTF
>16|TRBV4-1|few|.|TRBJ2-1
TGCGCCAGCAGCTCCGGGGCTCGTAGCTCCTACAATGAGCAGTTCTTC
CASSSGARSSYNEQFF
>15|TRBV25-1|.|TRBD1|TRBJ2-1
TGTGCCAGCAGTGAACCGGGACAGGGGCGACATGAGCAGTTCTTC
CASSEPGQGRHEQFF
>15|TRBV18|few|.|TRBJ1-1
TGTGCCAGCTCACCCCCGCAGGGGAGTAACACTGAAGCTTTCTTT
CASSPPQGSNTEAFF
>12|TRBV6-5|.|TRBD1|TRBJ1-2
TGTGCCAGCAGGCTACAGGGGGATGGCTACACCTTC
CASRLQGDGYTF
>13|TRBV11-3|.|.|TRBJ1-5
TGTGCCAGCAGCTTAGACAGGGGACAGCCCCAGCATTTT
CASSLDRGQPQHF
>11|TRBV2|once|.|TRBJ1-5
TGTGCCAGCGGTTTGATGGGGCCCCAGCATTTT
CASGLMGPQHF
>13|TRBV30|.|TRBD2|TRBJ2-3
TGTGCCTGGGGGGGACTAGCGGGAGAAAGGCCCTTGTTT
CAWGGLAGERPLF
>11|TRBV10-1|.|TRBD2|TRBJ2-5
TGCGCCAGCAGTGGAACTAGCGGGATTTACTTC
CASSGTSGIYF
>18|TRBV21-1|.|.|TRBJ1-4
TGTGCCAGCAGCAAAGCATTGGGCAGGGACTCAACTAATGAAAAACTGTTTTTT
CASSKALGRDSTNEKLFF
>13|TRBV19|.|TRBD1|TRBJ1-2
TGTGCCAGTAGTATGGGGGACAGGAGCGGCTACACCTTC
CASSMGDRSGYTF
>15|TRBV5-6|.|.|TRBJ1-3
TGTGCCAGCAGCTTTCAGTATGATTACGGAAACACCATATATTTT
CASSFQYDYGNTIYF
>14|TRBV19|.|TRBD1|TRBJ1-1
TGTGCCAGTACCCAACAGGGGTGGAACACTGAAGCTTTCTTT
CASTQQGWNTEAFF
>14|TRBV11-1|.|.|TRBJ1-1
TGTGCCAGCAGCTTCAGTATGGTGAACACTGAAGCTTTCTTT
CASSFSMVNTEAFF
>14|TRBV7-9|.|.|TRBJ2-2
TGTGCCAGCAGCTTAGGTACGAACACCGGGGAGCTGTTTTTT
CASSLGTNTGELFF
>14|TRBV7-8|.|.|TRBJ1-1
TGTGCCAGCAGCTTAGCGCAGGGAGGCGCTGAAGCTTTCTTT
CASSLAQGGAEAFF
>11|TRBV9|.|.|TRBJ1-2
TGTGCCAGCAGCGGAAAAGATGGCTACACCTTC
CASSGKDGYTF
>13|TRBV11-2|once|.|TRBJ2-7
TGTGCCAGCAGCTCGATGGACTCTTACGAGCAGTACTTC
CASSSMDSYEQYF
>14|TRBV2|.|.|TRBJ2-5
TGTGCCAGCAGTGACCCGGGGATGCAAGAGACCCAGTACTTC
CASSDPGMQETQYF
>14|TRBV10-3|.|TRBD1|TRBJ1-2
TGTGCCATCAGGAACAACAGGGGGCAGGACGGCTACACCTTC
CAIRNNRGQDGYTF
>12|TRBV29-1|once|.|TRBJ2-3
TGCAGCGTTGGGCAGGGAACAGATACGCAGTATTTT
CSVGQGTDTQYF
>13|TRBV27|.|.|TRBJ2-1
TGTGCCAGCAGTCAACAGGTGAACAATGAGCAGTTCTTC
CASSQQVNNEQFF
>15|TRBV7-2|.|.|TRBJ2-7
TGTGCCAGCAGCGACTGGGACCGTAGTTTCTACGAGCAGTACTTC
CASSDWDRSFYEQYF
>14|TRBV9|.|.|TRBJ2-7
TGTGCCAGCAGCGTGGGTGGGGATTACTACGAGCAGTACTTC
CASSVGGDYYEQYF
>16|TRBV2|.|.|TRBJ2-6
TGTGCCAGCAACCTAAGGGGGTCGTCTGGGGCCAACGTCCTGACTTTC
CASNLRGSSGANVLTF
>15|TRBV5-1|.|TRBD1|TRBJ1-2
TGCGCCAGCAGCAATAGACAGGGGGGAGACTATGGCTACACCTTC
CASSNRQGGDYGYTF
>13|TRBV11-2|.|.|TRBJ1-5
TGTGCCAGCAGCTTCCAGGACAATCAGCCCCAGCATTTT
CASSFQDNQPQHF
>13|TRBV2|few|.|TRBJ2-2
TGTGCCAGCAGCAGACTGGGGACCGGGGAGCTGTTTTTT
CASSRLGTGELFF
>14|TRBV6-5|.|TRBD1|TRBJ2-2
TGTGCCAGCAGACCTTACAGGGGAACCGGGGAGCTGTTTTTT
CASRPYRGTGELFF
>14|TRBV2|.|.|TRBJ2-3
TGTGCCAGCAGTGACGTCCTAGCGACAGATACGCAGTATTTT
CASSDVLATDTQYF
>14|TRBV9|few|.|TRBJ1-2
TGTGCCAGCAGCGCCGGAGGGGGTAACTATGGCTACACCTTC
CASSAGGGNYGYTF
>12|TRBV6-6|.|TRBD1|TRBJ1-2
TGTGCCAGCAGAAGGGACAGCTATGGCTACACCTTC
CASRRDSYGYTF
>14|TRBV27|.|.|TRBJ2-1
TGTGCCAGCAGTTCAGGGAATTCCTACAATGAGCAGTTCTTC
CASSSGNSYNEQFF
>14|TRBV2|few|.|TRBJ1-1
TGTGCCAGCAGTGAAGCAGAGGGGCTGGCTGAAGCTTTCTTT
CASSEAEGLAEAFF
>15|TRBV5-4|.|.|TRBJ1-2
TGTGCCAGCAGCTTGGAGACATCAGCTAACTATGGCTACACCTTC
CASSLETSANYGYTF
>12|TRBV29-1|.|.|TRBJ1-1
TGCAGCGTTGAAACGGTGGGCACTGAAGCTTTCTTT
CSVETVGTEAFF
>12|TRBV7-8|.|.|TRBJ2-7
TGTGCCAGCAGCTTAATGGCCTCCGAGCAGTACTTC
CASSLMASEQYF
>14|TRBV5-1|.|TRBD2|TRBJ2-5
TGCGCCAGCAGCTTGACTAGCGGGGGGGAGACCCAGTACTTC
CASSLTSGGETQYF
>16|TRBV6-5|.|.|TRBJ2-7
TGTGCCAGCAGTTACTCTGGTGGCGAGGACCTCTACGAGCAGTACTTC
CASSYSGGEDLYEQYF